This T cell receptor (beta chain) was sequenced during a study of tumor-infiltrating lymphocytes in primary liver carcinoma. For the study at large: The neoplasms were of stage T1-T3 N0M0, with dimensions of about 4.2 to 11 cm across.

This clonotype was counted once. Its antigen is not identified. Its ends do not fully match the called genes, so a read error is possible. For each extraction, RNA and DNA were obtained together from around 18-30 mg of unsorted bulk tissue. The proportion of viable tumor cells exceeded 80% in every tumor sample. Points from the study as a whole: Tumor tissue displayed a significantly greater top-250-clone fraction than blood (p = 0.039). Only about 8-24% of top clones showed up in all five tumor regions.

This CDR3 comprises 12 residues. The germline V gene encodes CDR1 LGHNA and CDR2 YSLEER. From 500 to 600 ng of total RNA, TCR beta-specific cDNA was reverse-transcribed using a constant-region primer. Generation of the TCR beta libraries relied on three nested multiplex PCR rounds using slightly modified ARM-PCR. PCR rounds one and two used TRBV1-TRBV30 forward primers with a C-beta reverse primer for around 11 cycles each. One entry per CDR3 protein, called by TCRdb with MiXCR from the multiplex PCR reads. The profile shows tens of thousands of distinct CDR3 sequences, roughly 80% of them singletons.

This clonotype originated in a middle-aged man with primary liver carcinoma and hepatitis B virus infection. This rearrangement joins TRBV4-3 to TRBJ1-1; D not certain. Material for sequencing was liver tumor tissue from sampling region 3. Subset here: tumor region T3, left-lateral pole. The CDR3 sequence is CASSRERSETFF. In DNA form, the CDR3 reads TGTGCCAGCAGCCGGGAACGGTCTGAAACTTTCTTT.